These 9 T cell receptor beta chains came from one sample sequenced in a study of blood T cell repertoires in COVID-19. Clones were read by immunoSEQ multiplex PCR, and TCRdb kept only the in-frame ones, dropping some. This table has more than 85,000 clones, roughly 80% appearing once. The sample taken for sequencing was peripheral blood. The receptors shown here come from a man aged 60-69 years with active or convalescent COVID-19.

The CDR3 nucleotides are TGTGCCAGCAGTATGGAGGGACAGGGAGCCTACGAGCAGTACGTC. Protein sequence: CASSMEGQGAYEQYV. This chain uses TRBV2 with TRBJ2-7; 9 nucleotides align to TRBD1. With V trimmed by 5 bases and J by 2 bases, 7 bases remained unmatched. CDR3 length: 15 amino acids. Germline-derived CDR1 and CDR2 are SNHLY and FYNNEI.

V gene TRBV27 combines with J gene TRBJ1-2; 8 bases line up with TRBD1. Germline assignment: CDR1 MNHEY and CDR2 SMNVEV (reference sequence). This CDR3 comprises 12 residues. V was pared by 7 bases and J by 8 bases, with 6 bases of the junction left unmatched. The CDR3 protein is CASISPGGGYTF. The CDR3 DNA sequence: TGTGCCAGCATAAGTCCAGGGGGCGGCTACACCTTC.

This clone was recorded a few times. The gene calls are TRBV13 and TRBJ1-1; TRBD1 is a possible D gene (6 bases). Trimming took 6 bases from V and 3 from J, leaving 14 bases between them. CDR1 PRHDT and CDR2 FYEKMQ come from the germline V gene (reference sequence). CDR3 length: 14 amino acids. For the CDR3, the DNA is TGTGCCAGCAGTTTCCCAGGGGATTACACTGAAGCTTTCTTT. This sequence encodes CASSFPGDYTEAFF.

This sequence joins TRBV5-1 and TRBJ2-2, with 10 bases that match TRBD1. This CDR3 is built from 20 residues. Germline lookup yields CDR1 SGHRS and CDR2 YFSETQ. Germline trimming cut 6 bases from V and 3 bases from J; bases unmatched to any gene: 20. CDR3 residues: CASILKGQGTKRDDTGELFF. CDR3 coding DNA: TGCGCCAGCATCCTCAAGGGACAGGGGACGAAGCGGGACGACACCGGGGAGCTGTTTTTT. Looking up the rest from reference TRBV5-1 and TRBJ2-2 gives the full variable domain: KAGVTQTPRYLIKTRGQQVTLSCSPISGHRSVSWYQQTPGQGLQFLFEYFSETQRNKGNFPGRFSGRQFSNSRSEMNVSTLELGDSALYLCASILKGQGTKRDDTGELFFGEGSRLTVL.

J is TRBJ2-3 and V is TRBV19, with 7 bases lining up with TRBD2. V lost 0 bases to trimming and J lost 8 bases; unmatched junction nucleotides: 5. CDR1 and CDR2 (germline): LNHDA, SQIVND (reference sequence). The CDR3 runs 14 residues. The CDR3 here is CASSIEGRGSTQYF. The CDR3 nucleotides read TGTGCCAGTAGTATAGAGGGCCGCGGGAGTACGCAGTATTTT.

The chain joins TRBV6-2 or TRBV6-3 to TRBJ1-5; D is possibly TRBD1 (5 bases). The germline V gene encodes CDR1 MNHEY and CDR2 SVGEGT. V was cut by 0 bases and J by 9 bases, with 15 bases left in between. CDR3 length: 15 amino acids. The chain's CDR3 is CASSYSVGRGVPQHF. The DNA of the CDR3 is TGTGCCAGCAGTTACTCGGTGGGGCGAGGAGTGCCCCAGCATTTT.

Regarding this clone: Other DNA sequences in this specimen translate into the identical CDR3. The chain has TRBV4-1 and TRBJ2-2, with D unresolved. The ends were cut back, 0 bases at V and 7 bases at J, with 9 bases in the middle. The CDR3 totals 14 residues. CDR1 MGHRA and CDR2 YSYEKL come from the germline V gene. The CDR3 here is CASSQDLGFGELFF. The CDR3 coding sequence is TGCGCCAGCAGCCAAGATCTCGGGTTCGGGGAGCTGTTTTTT.

The V call is TRBV2, the J call TRBJ2-7; a possible D gene is TRBD1 (6 bases). Trimming shortened V by 5 bases and J by 0 bases, and 14 bases separated the two germline ends. Per germline, CDR1 SNHLY and CDR2 FYNNEI. The CDR3 contains 15 residues. DNA for the CDR3: TGTGCCAGCAGTAAAGGGCTGGGGGCCTCCTACGAGCAGTACTTC. This gives the protein CASSKGLGASYEQYF. Together with reference TRBV2 and TRBJ2-7, the CDR3 gives the full variable domain: EPEVTQTPSHQVTQMGQEVILRCVPISNHLYFYWYRQILGQKVEFLVSFYNNEISEKSEIFDDQFSVERPDGSNFTLKIRSTKLEDSAMYFCASSKGLGASYEQYFGPGTRLTVT.

The chain has TRBV30 and TRBJ2-1, with 7 bases that match TRBD1. This CDR3 region has 15 residues. With 3 bases clipped from V and 4 bases from J, the junction kept 9 bases outside the gene matches. Germline V gene lookup returns CDR1 GTSNPN and CDR2 SVGIG (reference sequence). CDR3 bases: TGTGCCTGGAGACGTACAGGGGTTCCTTACAATGAGCAGTTCTTC. It is translated as CAWRRTGVPYNEQFF.